This T cell receptor beta chain was recorded in a study of T cell repertoires in cytomegalovirus infection. Turning to the study itself: Used in the study were CMV epitopes, some recently identified and HLA-C-restricted, others well-studied and HLA-B-restricted. It can be stated that public TCR beta signatures indicated CMV infection as well as a matching HLA type. Broader study findings: There were HLA-C-restricted CMV-specific TCR beta clonotypes dominating the ex vivo response. CMV carriers with the relevant HLA were identified by cumulative public TCR beta family frequency.

MiXCR, run by TCRdb on the reads, gives a single entry per CDR3 protein. Of approximately 76,000 distinct CDR3 sequences listed, roughly 37% were seen once; the top ten hold approximately 93%. About this clonotype itself: Its antigen is as yet unknown.

Germline CDR1 and CDR2: SGHNT and YENEEA. CDR3 length equals 15 residues. V shed 0 bases, J shed 3 bases, and the junction held 5 bases outside the gene matches. The receptor was derived from a human donor in good health (CMV status not recorded). Some clones in this sample may be carry-over from other donors' samples. This rearrangement joins TRBV11-3 to TRBJ2-7; 7 bases fit TRBD1. The material was CD8+ T cells from cultured PBMCs, obtained from culture after CMV antigen stimulation. CDR3 DNA sequence: TGTGCCAGCAGCTTAGAAACAGGGGAGCTCTACGAGCAGTACTTC. Its translation: CASSLETGELYEQYF.